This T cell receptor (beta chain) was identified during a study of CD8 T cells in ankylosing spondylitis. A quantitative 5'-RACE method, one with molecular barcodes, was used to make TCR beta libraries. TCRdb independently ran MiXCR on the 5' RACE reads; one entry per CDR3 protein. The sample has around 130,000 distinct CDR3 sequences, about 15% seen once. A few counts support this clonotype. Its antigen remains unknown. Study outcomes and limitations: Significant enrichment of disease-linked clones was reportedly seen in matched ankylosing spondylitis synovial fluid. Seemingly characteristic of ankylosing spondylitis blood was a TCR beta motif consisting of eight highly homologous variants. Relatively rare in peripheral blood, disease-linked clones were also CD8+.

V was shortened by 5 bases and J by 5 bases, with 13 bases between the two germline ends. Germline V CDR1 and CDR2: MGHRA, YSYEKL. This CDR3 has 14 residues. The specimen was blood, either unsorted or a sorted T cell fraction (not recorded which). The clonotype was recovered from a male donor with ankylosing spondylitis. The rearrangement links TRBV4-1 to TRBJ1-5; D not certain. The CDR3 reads CASSDTSPYQPQHF. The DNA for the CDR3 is TGCGCCAGCAGCGACACCTCCCCCTATCAGCCCCAGCATTTT.